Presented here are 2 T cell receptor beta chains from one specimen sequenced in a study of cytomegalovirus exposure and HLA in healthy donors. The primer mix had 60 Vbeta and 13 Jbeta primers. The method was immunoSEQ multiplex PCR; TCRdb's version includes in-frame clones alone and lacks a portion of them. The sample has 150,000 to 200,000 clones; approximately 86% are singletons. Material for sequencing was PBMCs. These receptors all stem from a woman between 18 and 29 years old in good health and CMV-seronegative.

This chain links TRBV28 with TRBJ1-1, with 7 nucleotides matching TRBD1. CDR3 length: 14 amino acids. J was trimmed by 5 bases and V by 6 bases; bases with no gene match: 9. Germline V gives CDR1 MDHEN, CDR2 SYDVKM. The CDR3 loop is CASRGNRGGTEAFF. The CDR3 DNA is TGTGCCAGCAGGGGGAACAGGGGTGGAACTGAAGCTTTCTTT. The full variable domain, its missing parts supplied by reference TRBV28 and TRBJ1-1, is DVKVTQSSRYLVKRTGEKVFLECVQDMDHENMFWYRQDPGLGLRLIYFSYDVKMKEKGDIPEGYSVSREKKERFSLILESASTNQTSMYLCASRGNRGGTEAFFGQGTRLTVV.

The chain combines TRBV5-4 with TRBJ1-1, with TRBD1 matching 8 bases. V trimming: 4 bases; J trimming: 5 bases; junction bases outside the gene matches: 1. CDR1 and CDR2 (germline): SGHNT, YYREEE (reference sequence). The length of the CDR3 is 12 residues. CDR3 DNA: TGTGCCAGCAGCCAGGGGGCGACTGAAGCTTTCTTT. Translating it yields CASSQGATEAFF. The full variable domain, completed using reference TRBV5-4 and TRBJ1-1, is ETGVTQSPTHLIKTRGQQVTLRCSSQSGHNTVSWYQQALGQGPQFIFQYYREEENGRGNFPPRFSGLQFPNYSSELNVNALELDDSALYLCASSQGATEAFFGQGTRLTVV.